The rows below give T cell receptor beta chains drawn from one sample of a study of blood T cell repertoires in COVID-19. Data came from immunoSEQ multiplex PCR; TCRdb stores just in-frame clones and leaves some out. Of more than 60,000 clones in the sample, over 80% are singletons; the top ten hold approximately 14%. Sequences were obtained from peripheral blood. The receptor source for this set is a woman of 80 years or more with acute or convalescent COVID-19. Both conserved end residues are part of each CDR3. Each record gives: V gene, clone size, D gene, CDR3 length, J gene, CDR3 DNA, CDR3 protein. D genes are given only for firm matches. The listing skips clone size in some rows; elsewhere it reads once, few, many or a size class.

V gene: TRBV12-3/TRBV12-4
clone size: .
D gene: TRBD2
CDR3 length: 13
J gene: TRBJ2-1
CDR3 DNA: TGTGCCAGCAGTCCCGGACTAGGTAATGAGCAGTTCTTC
CDR3 protein: CASSPGLGNEQFF

V gene: TRBV6-2/TRBV6-3
clone size: .
D gene: .
CDR3 length: 18
J gene: TRBJ2-3
CDR3 DNA: TGTGCCAGCAGTTACGATGTTAGGGGGGAGGGCCGAACAGATACGCAGTATTTT
CDR3 protein: CASSYDVRGEGRTDTQYF

V gene: TRBV12-2
clone size: once
D gene: .
CDR3 length: 16
J gene: TRBJ2-2
CDR3 DNA: TGTGCAAGTCGCTTAGGCCCAGCGGGAGGCACCGGGGAGCTGTTTTTT
CDR3 protein: CASRLGPAGGTGELFF

V gene: TRBV27
clone size: .
D gene: .
CDR3 length: 14
J gene: TRBJ2-7
CDR3 DNA: TGTGCCAGCAGGACGGGCGACAGGAGTACCGAGCAGTACTTC
CDR3 protein: CASRTGDRSTEQYF

V gene: TRBV5-6
clone size: once
D gene: .
CDR3 length: 16
J gene: TRBJ2-4
CDR3 DNA: TGTGCCAGCAGCTTCAAAGCCATGCTAGCCAAAAACATTCAGTACTTC
CDR3 protein: CASSFKAMLAKNIQYF

V gene: TRBV5-1
clone size: .
D gene: TRBD1
CDR3 length: 16
J gene: TRBJ2-7
CDR3 DNA: TGCGCCAGCAGCTCGCGGGGAGGGACAGGGGGCCACGAGCAGTACTTC
CDR3 protein: CASSSRGGTGGHEQYF

V gene: TRBV14
clone size: .
D gene: TRBD2
CDR3 length: 16
J gene: TRBJ2-1
CDR3 DNA: TGTGCCAGCAGCCCTACTAGCGGGAGGGTCGACAATGAGCAGTTCTTC
CDR3 protein: CASSPTSGRVDNEQFF

V gene: TRBV27
clone size: .
D gene: .
CDR3 length: 16
J gene: TRBJ1-1
CDR3 DNA: TGTGCCAGCAATTTAATTAGGGGGACGGGGAACACTGAAGCTTTCTTT
CDR3 protein: CASNLIRGTGNTEAFF

V gene: TRBV7-9
clone size: .
D gene: TRBD1
CDR3 length: 14
J gene: TRBJ2-7
CDR3 DNA: TGTGCCAGCAAGTCCGGGACAGGGTGGAACGAGCAGTACTTC
CDR3 protein: CASKSGTGWNEQYF

V gene: TRBV30
clone size: .
D gene: TRBD1
CDR3 length: 14
J gene: TRBJ2-4
CDR3 DNA: TGTGCCTGGAGTGTACGGGGACAGGGAAACATTCAGTACTTC
CDR3 protein: CAWSVRGQGNIQYF

V gene: TRBV2
clone size: .
D gene: .
CDR3 length: 17
J gene: TRBJ1-6
CDR3 DNA: TGTGCCAGCAAGAGGAGCCTTTTGGGACTATATAATTCACCCCTCCACTTT
CDR3 protein: CASKRSLLGLYNSPLHF

V gene: TRBV5-6
clone size: .
D gene: .
CDR3 length: 13
J gene: TRBJ2-2
CDR3 DNA: TGTGCCAGCAGCTTAGGGGTTACCGGGGAGCTGTTTTTT
CDR3 protein: CASSLGVTGELFF

V gene: TRBV11-2
clone size: .
D gene: TRBD2
CDR3 length: 18
J gene: TRBJ2-3
CDR3 DNA: TGTGCCAGCAGCTACACCTCCAAACTAAGCGGGAGGAGCGATACGCAGTATTTT
CDR3 protein: CASSYTSKLSGRSDTQYF

V gene: TRBV5-1
clone size: .
D gene: TRBD1
CDR3 length: 14
J gene: TRBJ1-2
CDR3 DNA: TGCGCCAGCAGCACGGGACAGGGTGACTATGGCTACACCTTC
CDR3 protein: CASSTGQGDYGYTF

V gene: TRBV5-4
clone size: once
D gene: TRBD2
CDR3 length: 17
J gene: TRBJ2-7
CDR3 DNA: TGTGCCAGCAGCGTCGGGACTAGCGGGATCAGGTTCCACGAGCAGTACTTC
CDR3 protein: CASSVGTSGIRFHEQYF

V gene: TRBV7-2
clone size: .
D gene: TRBD2
CDR3 length: 13
J gene: TRBJ2-7
CDR3 DNA: TGTGCCAGCAGCTCGGTGACTAGCGGGGCTGAGTACTTC
CDR3 protein: CASSSVTSGAEYF

V gene: TRBV9
clone size: .
D gene: TRBD1
CDR3 length: 14
J gene: TRBJ2-7
CDR3 DNA: TGTGCCAGCAGCGTCTATCCAACAGGGGGCGAGCAGTACTTC
CDR3 protein: CASSVYPTGGEQYF

V gene: TRBV7-9
clone size: .
D gene: TRBD2
CDR3 length: 10
J gene: TRBJ2-7
CDR3 DNA: TGTGCCTGCGGGGGCTACGAGCAGTACTTC
CDR3 protein: CACGGYEQYF

V gene: TRBV19
clone size: .
D gene: TRBD1
CDR3 length: 13
J gene: TRBJ1-5
CDR3 DNA: TGTGCCACGGCGACAGGGAGGTGGCAGCCCCAGCATTTT
CDR3 protein: CATATGRWQPQHF

V gene: TRBV7-2
clone size: .
D gene: TRBD2
CDR3 length: 18
J gene: TRBJ2-7
CDR3 DNA: TGTGCCAGCAGCTTAATCGGGACTAGCGGGAGTCGGTACTACGAGCAGTACTTC
CDR3 protein: CASSLIGTSGSRYYEQYF

V gene: TRBV19
clone size: .
D gene: TRBD2
CDR3 length: 18
J gene: TRBJ2-3
CDR3 DNA: TGTGCCAGTAGTATAGCCCAGGGGACTAGCGGGGGGGTGGATACGCAGTATTTT
CDR3 protein: CASSIAQGTSGGVDTQYF

V gene: TRBV9
clone size: .
D gene: .
CDR3 length: 15
J gene: TRBJ1-6
CDR3 DNA: TGTGCCAGCAGCGTAGACACATCGAATAATTCACCCCTCCACTTT
CDR3 protein: CASSVDTSNNSPLHF

V gene: TRBV5-6
clone size: many
D gene: TRBD1
CDR3 length: 14
J gene: TRBJ2-7
CDR3 DNA: TGTGCCAGCAGCCCGGACAGGGGTACAAACGAGCAGTACTTC
CDR3 protein: CASSPDRGTNEQYF

V gene: TRBV7-2
clone size: .
D gene: TRBD2
CDR3 length: 15
J gene: TRBJ2-1
CDR3 DNA: TGTGCCAGCAGCCGGAGGACTAGCGGGTACAATGAGCAGTTCTTC
CDR3 protein: CASSRRTSGYNEQFF

V gene: TRBV7-6
clone size: .
D gene: TRBD2
CDR3 length: 16
J gene: TRBJ2-5
CDR3 DNA: TGTGCCAGCAGCTCCTCCAGCGGGAGGGCCGGAGAGACCCAGTACTTC
CDR3 protein: CASSSSSGRAGETQYF

V gene: TRBV27
clone size: few
D gene: TRBD2
CDR3 length: 18
J gene: TRBJ2-2
CDR3 DNA: TGTGCCAGCAGACTCAGGGGGACTAGCGGGAGCTGGAGCGGGGAGCTGTTTTTT
CDR3 protein: CASRLRGTSGSWSGELFF

V gene: TRBV27
clone size: .
D gene: TRBD1
CDR3 length: 13
J gene: TRBJ2-7
CDR3 DNA: TGTGCCAGCAGTGGACAGGGGGCTGAGGAGCAGTACTTC
CDR3 protein: CASSGQGAEEQYF

V gene: TRBV9
clone size: .
D gene: .
CDR3 length: 15
J gene: TRBJ2-5
CDR3 DNA: TGTGCCAGCAGCCCTAGCCCCCGAGGGGGTGAGACCCAGTACTTC
CDR3 protein: CASSPSPRGGETQYF

V gene: TRBV19
clone size: few
D gene: TRBD2
CDR3 length: 17
J gene: TRBJ2-1
CDR3 DNA: TGTGCCAGTAGTAGCCACCGACTAGCGGGAGACGGTAATGAGCAGTTCTTC
CDR3 protein: CASSSHRLAGDGNEQFF

V gene: TRBV5-6
clone size: .
D gene: TRBD2
CDR3 length: 15
J gene: TRBJ2-1
CDR3 DNA: TGTGCCAGCAGCCCCGGACTAGCGGGGTACAATGAGCAGTTCTTC
CDR3 protein: CASSPGLAGYNEQFF

V gene: TRBV7-6
clone size: once
D gene: TRBD1
CDR3 length: 13
J gene: TRBJ2-3
CDR3 DNA: TGTGCCAGCGGGACAGGGGCCACAGATACGCAGTATTTT
CDR3 protein: CASGTGATDTQYF

V gene: TRBV6-4
clone size: .
D gene: TRBD1
CDR3 length: 15
J gene: TRBJ1-1
CDR3 DNA: TGTGCCAGCAGTGACTCGACAGGGCGGAACACTGAAGCTTTCTTT
CDR3 protein: CASSDSTGRNTEAFF

V gene: TRBV9
clone size: few
D gene: .
CDR3 length: 15
J gene: TRBJ2-5
CDR3 DNA: TGTGCCAGCAGCGCCTTAGGAGGGCGGCAAGAGACCCAGTACTTC
CDR3 protein: CASSALGGRQETQYF

V gene: TRBV28
clone size: .
D gene: TRBD1
CDR3 length: 16
J gene: TRBJ1-2
CDR3 DNA: TGTGCCAGCAGTCTGTTATCAGGGGGCCTGAGCGGTGGCTACACCTTC
CDR3 protein: CASSLLSGGLSGGYTF

V gene: TRBV10-1
clone size: .
D gene: .
CDR3 length: 18
J gene: TRBJ2-1
CDR3 DNA: TGCGCCAGCAGTGAGTCGAGGCCCGGGGGAAGCTCCTACAATGAGCAGTTCTTC
CDR3 protein: CASSESRPGGSSYNEQFF

V gene: TRBV10-3
clone size: .
D gene: .
CDR3 length: 16
J gene: TRBJ1-2
CDR3 DNA: TGTGCCATCAGTTCCCACGAACAGTCGGTTTCTTATGGCTACACCTTC
CDR3 protein: CAISSHEQSVSYGYTF

V gene: TRBV30
clone size: few
D gene: TRBD2
CDR3 length: 13
J gene: TRBJ2-7
CDR3 DNA: TGTGCCTGGAGCGAAGCGGGAGCCTACGAGCAGTACTTC
CDR3 protein: CAWSEAGAYEQYF

V gene: TRBV6-5
clone size: few
D gene: .
CDR3 length: 14
J gene: TRBJ1-1
CDR3 DNA: TGTGCCAGCACCCGGACAGTCGCGAGGACTGAAGCTTTCTTT
CDR3 protein: CASTRTVARTEAFF

V gene: TRBV5-6
clone size: .
D gene: TRBD1
CDR3 length: 16
J gene: TRBJ2-7
CDR3 DNA: TGTGCCAGCAGCCCCTTACGACAGGGGGCCTTTTACGAGCAGTACTTC
CDR3 protein: CASSPLRQGAFYEQYF

V gene: TRBV11-3
clone size: once
D gene: TRBD1
CDR3 length: 13
J gene: TRBJ1-1
CDR3 DNA: TGTGCCAGCAGCGCCACAGGGGACACTGAAGCTTTCTTT
CDR3 protein: CASSATGDTEAFF

V gene: TRBV6-5
clone size: once
D gene: .
CDR3 length: 13
J gene: TRBJ1-5
CDR3 DNA: TGTGCCAGCAGTCCGGGGGTTAATCAGCCCCAGCATTTT
CDR3 protein: CASSPGVNQPQHF

V gene: TRBV5-1
clone size: .
D gene: TRBD2
CDR3 length: 19
J gene: TRBJ2-1
CDR3 DNA: TGCGCCAGCAGCCCACAGGGGCCCCTACTAGCGGGGGAATACAATGAGCAGTTCTTC
CDR3 protein: CASSPQGPLLAGEYNEQFF

V gene: TRBV5-1
clone size: .
D gene: .
CDR3 length: 15
J gene: TRBJ2-7
CDR3 DNA: TGCGCCAGCAGCTTCCCGGAAAGCGGCAGCTACGAGCAGTACTTC
CDR3 protein: CASSFPESGSYEQYF

V gene: TRBV19
clone size: once
D gene: .
CDR3 length: 15
J gene: TRBJ2-3
CDR3 DNA: TGTGCCAGTAGTATAGACCGCGGGAGCACAGATACGCAGTATTTT
CDR3 protein: CASSIDRGSTDTQYF

V gene: TRBV6-5
clone size: .
D gene: TRBD1
CDR3 length: 14
J gene: TRBJ1-6
CDR3 DNA: TGTGCCAGCAGTTCGACAGGGCCTAATTCACCCCTCCACTTT
CDR3 protein: CASSSTGPNSPLHF

V gene: TRBV28
clone size: once
D gene: TRBD1
CDR3 length: 17
J gene: TRBJ2-2
CDR3 DNA: TGTGCCAGCAGTTCCTACAGGGGGCGCGTCCGTCCCGGGGAGCTGTTTTTT
CDR3 protein: CASSSYRGRVRPGELFF

V gene: TRBV5-1
clone size: .
D gene: .
CDR3 length: 14
J gene: TRBJ1-5
CDR3 DNA: TGCGCCAGCAGCTTGGCGGGGGGAGCCCAGCCCCAGCATTTT
CDR3 protein: CASSLAGGAQPQHF

V gene: TRBV19
clone size: few
D gene: TRBD2
CDR3 length: 13
J gene: TRBJ2-1
CDR3 DNA: TGTGCATCGCGGGAGGGCCAGACGGGTGAGCAGTTCTTC
CDR3 protein: CASREGQTGEQFF

V gene: TRBV24-1
clone size: few
D gene: .
CDR3 length: 14
J gene: TRBJ1-2
CDR3 DNA: TGTGCCACCAGTGATTCCGCGGGGAACTATGGCTACACCTTC
CDR3 protein: CATSDSAGNYGYTF

V gene: TRBV5-1
clone size: .
D gene: .
CDR3 length: 14
J gene: TRBJ2-7
CDR3 DNA: TGCGCCAGCAGGATGGAGCGTGGTTCCTACGAGCAGTACTTC
CDR3 protein: CASRMERGSYEQYF

V gene: TRBV12-3/TRBV12-4
clone size: .
D gene: TRBD1
CDR3 length: 12
J gene: TRBJ1-1
CDR3 DNA: TGTGCCAGCAGTTTGACAGGGGTCAAGGCTTTCTTT
CDR3 protein: CASSLTGVKAFF

V gene: TRBV18
clone size: .
D gene: TRBD2
CDR3 length: 16
J gene: TRBJ2-3
CDR3 DNA: TGTGCCAGCTCACCCTTGGGACTAGCGGGTTTAGATACGCAGTATTTT
CDR3 protein: CASSPLGLAGLDTQYF

V gene: TRBV7-9
clone size: .
D gene: TRBD1
CDR3 length: 12
J gene: TRBJ1-2
CDR3 DNA: TGTGCCTCCACAACAGGGGCCTATGGCTACACCTTC
CDR3 protein: CASTTGAYGYTF

V gene: TRBV30
clone size: .
D gene: .
CDR3 length: 13
J gene: TRBJ2-1
CDR3 DNA: TGTACCACTCAGGGTTATTCCGGGGGTGAGCAGTTCTTC
CDR3 protein: CTTQGYSGGEQFF

V gene: TRBV28
clone size: .
D gene: .
CDR3 length: 11
J gene: TRBJ2-1
CDR3 DNA: TGTGCCAGCAGTTTATCGGGTCCGCAGTTCTTC
CDR3 protein: CASSLSGPQFF

V gene: TRBV2
clone size: .
D gene: .
CDR3 length: 16
J gene: TRBJ2-1
CDR3 DNA: TGTGCCAGCAGCCTCTTACGGTCTAGCTCCTACAATGAGCAGTTCTTC
CDR3 protein: CASSLLRSSSYNEQFF

V gene: TRBV28
clone size: .
D gene: .
CDR3 length: 13
J gene: TRBJ1-2
CDR3 DNA: TGTGCCAGCAGTAGACAGCCTAACTATGGCTACACCTTC
CDR3 protein: CASSRQPNYGYTF